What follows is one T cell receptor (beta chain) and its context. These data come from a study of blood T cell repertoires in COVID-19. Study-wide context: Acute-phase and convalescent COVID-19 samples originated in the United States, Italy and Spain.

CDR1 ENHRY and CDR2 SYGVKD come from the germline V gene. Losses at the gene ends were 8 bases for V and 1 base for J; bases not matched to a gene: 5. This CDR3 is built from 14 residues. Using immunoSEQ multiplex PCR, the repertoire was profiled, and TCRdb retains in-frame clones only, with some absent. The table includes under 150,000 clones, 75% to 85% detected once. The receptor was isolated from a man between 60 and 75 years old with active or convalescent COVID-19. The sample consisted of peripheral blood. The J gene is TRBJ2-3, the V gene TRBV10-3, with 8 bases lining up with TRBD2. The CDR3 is CAIHAGGGTDTQYF. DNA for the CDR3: TGTGCCATCCATGCGGGAGGAGGCACAGATACGCAGTATTTT.